Only a few counts were recorded for the clone carrying this TCR beta chain. What it recognizes is unknown. TCRdb keeps only in-frame clones here, not all; method: immunoSEQ multiplex PCR. The sample consists of around 100,000 clones, roughly 91% of them appearing once. Trimming left V 1 base short and J 3 bases short, with 21 bases between. The CDR3 totals 18 residues. The germline V gene has CDR1 MNHNS and CDR2 SASEGT. These data belong to a study of T cell responses to AZD1222 COVID-19 vaccine. The study's findings and limits: The sample set comprised mostly white British donors with more females, and clonal diversity was possibly underestimated.

This receptor was taken from an adult in good health. The sequencing used peripheral blood, collected on day 0 of AZD1222 vaccination. The rearrangement links TRBV6-1 to TRBJ1-1, with D tentatively TRBD1 (6 bases). CDR3 sequence: CASSEENFGAPGDTEAFF. CDR3 nucleotides: TGTGCCAGCAGTGAAGAGAATTTCGGGGCTCCAGGGGACACTGAAGCTTTCTTT.